This T cell receptor (beta chain) was profiled in a study of T cell responses to AZD1222 COVID-19 vaccine. As concerns this clone: Its antigen is currently unknown.

Overall study findings and caveats: Spike-spanning, vaccine-associated CD4 TCRs were dominant at 160-218 and 743-854. Baseline antibody screening turned up just a handful of seropositive AZD1222 recipients. Regions left unmutated in variants are reportedly the target of nearly half of spike-specific TCRs.

Germline CDR1 is SGHTA and CDR2 is FQGNSA. This CDR3 region has 16 residues. V gave up 5 bases and J gave up 7 bases, with 20 bases separating them. TCRdb's copy holds only in-frame clones and misses some; the assay was immunoSEQ multiplex PCR. The sample consists of about 180,000 clones, over 90% of them appearing once. Second doses were pooled across both intervals (about 4 or about 12 weeks). Sequencing used peripheral blood, obtained 28 days after the second AZD1222 dose. The chain joins TRBV7-2 to TRBJ2-2; the D gene is possibly TRBD2 (5 bases). This receptor was identified in an adult who received the AZD1222 COVID-19 vaccine. Here the CDR3 DNA reads TGTGCCAGCAGCCGTGGCCCCGGGATGGTAGGCGGGGAGCTGTTTTTT. Translated, it gives CASSRGPGMVGGELFF.